This TCR beta chain comes out of a study of human T cells and chemical hapten exposure. TCRdb re-analysed the RACE reads in MiXCR, keeping a single row per CDR3 protein. This sample has about 85,000 distinct CDR3 sequences, with 9.5% to 13% found just once. V was cut by 0 bases and J by 0 bases, with 13 bases left in between. The CDR3 length is 16 residues. Looked up from germline, CDR1 is SQVTM and CDR2 is ANQGSEA. The time point was: patch test 2, 6 weeks after DPC sensitization. As to treatment: therapeutic diphenylcyclopropenone sensitization with weekly scalp DPC. Alopecia patients, 18 to 70 years old and DPC-suitable, served as donors.

Sequences were derived from whole blood, sampled in connection with sensitization to the hapten diphenylcyclopropenone (DPC). The TCR comes from a man aged 18 to 35 with alopecia areata. Some clones in this sample may be carry-over from other donors' samples. The chain recombines TRBV29-1 with TRBJ2-3; D perhaps matches TRBD2 (5 bases). CDR3 DNA sequence: TGCAGCGTTGAAGATGATGGGCGGACTAGCACAGATACGCAGTATTTT. This encodes CSVEDDGRTSTDTQYF.